This T cell receptor (beta chain) was sequenced during a study of response to subunit inactivated influenza vaccine. The study's findings and limits: New T cells are recruited in small numbers by each seasonal influenza vaccination, according to the authors' suggestion.

Only a few counts were recorded for this clonotype. Its antigen is as yet unknown. V lost 2 bases to trimming and J lost 5 bases, with 9 bases between them. Per germline, CDR1 MNHNS and CDR2 SASEGT. The CDR3 has 13 residues. TCRdb re-called the RT-PCR reads with MiXCR, one entry per CDR3 protein. The table lists approximately 700,000 distinct CDR3 sequences, around 16% of them singletons. The chain uses TRBV6-1 and TRBJ1-1; D is ambiguous. This sequence was found in a man between 45 and 60 years old who received an inactivated influenza vaccine. The sequences come from PBMCs from blood, collected about 11 days after vaccination. The CDR3 region has the DNA TGTGCCAGCAGTGAATTCCAAGGGACTGAAGCTTTCTTT. This translates into CASSEFQGTEAFF.